This record covers a single TCR beta chain. Its antigen is undetermined. This sample was taken from a study of regulatory T cells in long-lasting Graves disease. Whole-study results and caveats: More public clonotypes were shared by persistent patients (fewer than 3,000) than by new patients (roughly 930).

Time point indicated: newly diagnosed GD, antithyroid drugs for less than 3 months. The authors made the TCR library using RNA they extracted from PBMCs. According to the study, TCR beta libraries were built with iRepertoire HTBI primers and CDR3-region Arm-PCR. TCRdb passed the multiplex PCR reads through MiXCR, listing each CDR3 protein once. This sample has about 420,000 distinct CDR3 sequences; roughly 17% occur once, and the top ten carry roughly 23%. In addition, the sample was reused for a study of T cells in Graves' hyperthyroidism and ophthalmopathy. That investigation notes: The TCR CDR3 was amplified in a first-round RT-PCR using the HTBI primer set.

This receptor was obtained from a young woman with Graves disease. The input for sequencing was peripheral blood mononuclear cells (PBMCs), taken at new diagnosis, from a patient treated with antithyroid drugs.

The CDR3 protein is CASSIGNPGLATEQYF. The CDR3, as DNA: TGTGCCAGTAGTATAGGAAACCCGGGACTAGCGACCGAGCAGTACTTC. V is TRBV19 and J is TRBJ2-7, with 10 bases that match TRBD2. The CDR3 spans 16 residues. V shed 1 base, J shed 6 bases, and the junction held 9 bases outside the gene matches. In germline, CDR1 is LNHDA, CDR2 SQIVND (reference sequence).